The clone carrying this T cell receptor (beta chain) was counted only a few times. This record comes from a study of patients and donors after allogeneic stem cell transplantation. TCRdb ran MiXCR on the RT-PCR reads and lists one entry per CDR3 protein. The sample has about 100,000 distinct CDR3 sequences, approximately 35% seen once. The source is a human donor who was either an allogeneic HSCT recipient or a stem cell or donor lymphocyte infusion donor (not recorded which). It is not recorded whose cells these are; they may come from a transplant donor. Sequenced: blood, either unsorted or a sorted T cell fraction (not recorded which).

Written as DNA, the CDR3 is TGTGCCAGCAGGGACCGGGACAACACTGAAGCTTTCTTT. Encoded protein: CASRDRDNTEAFF. The chain recombines TRBV27 with TRBJ1-1, with D possibly TRBD1 on 5 matching bases. Germline V gene data show CDR1 as MNHEY and CDR2 as SMNVEV (reference sequence). Trimming took off 6 bases at V and 2 bases at J, with 10 bases between the two ends. This CDR3 spans 13 amino acids.